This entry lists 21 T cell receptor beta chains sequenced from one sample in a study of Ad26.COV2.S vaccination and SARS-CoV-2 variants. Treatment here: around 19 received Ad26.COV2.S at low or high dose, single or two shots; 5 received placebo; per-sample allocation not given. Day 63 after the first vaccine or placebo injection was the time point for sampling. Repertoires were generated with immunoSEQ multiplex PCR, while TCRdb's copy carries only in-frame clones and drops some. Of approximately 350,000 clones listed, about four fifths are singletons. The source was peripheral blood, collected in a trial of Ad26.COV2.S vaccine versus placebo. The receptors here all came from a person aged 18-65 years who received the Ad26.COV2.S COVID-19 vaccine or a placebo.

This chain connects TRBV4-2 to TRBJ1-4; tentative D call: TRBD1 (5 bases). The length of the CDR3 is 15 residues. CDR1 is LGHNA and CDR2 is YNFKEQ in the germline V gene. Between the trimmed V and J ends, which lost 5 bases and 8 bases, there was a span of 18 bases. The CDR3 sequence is CASSSSPGLGEKLFF. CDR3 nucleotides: TGTGCCAGCAGCTCTAGTCCGGGGCTGGGGGAAAAACTGTTTTTT.

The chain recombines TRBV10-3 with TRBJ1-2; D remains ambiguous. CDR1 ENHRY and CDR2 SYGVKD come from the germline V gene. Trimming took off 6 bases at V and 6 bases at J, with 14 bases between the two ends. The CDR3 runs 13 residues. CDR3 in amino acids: CAISGRPFDGYTF. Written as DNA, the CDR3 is TGTGCCATCAGCGGACGGCCCTTTGATGGCTACACCTTC.

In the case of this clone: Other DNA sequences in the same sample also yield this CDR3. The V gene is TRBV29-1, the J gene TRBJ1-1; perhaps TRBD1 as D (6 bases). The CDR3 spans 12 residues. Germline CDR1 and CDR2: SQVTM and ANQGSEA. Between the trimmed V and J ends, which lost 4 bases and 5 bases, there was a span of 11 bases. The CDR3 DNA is TGCAGCGTTGTAGGAGGGGGTACTGAAGCTTTCTTT. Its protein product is CSVVGGGTEAFF.

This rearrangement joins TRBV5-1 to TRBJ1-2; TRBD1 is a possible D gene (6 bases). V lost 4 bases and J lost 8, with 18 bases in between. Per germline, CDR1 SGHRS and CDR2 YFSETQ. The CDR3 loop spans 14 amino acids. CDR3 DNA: TGCGCCAGCAGCGTTAACAGGGAGAAGAGGGGCTACACCTTC. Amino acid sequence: CASSVNREKRGYTF.

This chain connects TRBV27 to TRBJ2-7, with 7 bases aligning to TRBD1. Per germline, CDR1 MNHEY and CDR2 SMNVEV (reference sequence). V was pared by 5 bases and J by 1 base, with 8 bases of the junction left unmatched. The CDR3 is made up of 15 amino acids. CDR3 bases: TGTGCCAGCAGTAGGGGGACAGCAATTTCCTACGAGCAGTACTTC. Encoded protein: CASSRGTAISYEQYF.

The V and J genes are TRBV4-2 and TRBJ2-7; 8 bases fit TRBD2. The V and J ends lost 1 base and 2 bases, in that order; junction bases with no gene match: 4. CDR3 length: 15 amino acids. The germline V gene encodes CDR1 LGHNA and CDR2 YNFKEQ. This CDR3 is CASSQADSGTYEQYF. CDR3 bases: TGTGCCAGCAGCCAAGCTGATAGCGGGACCTACGAGCAGTACTTC.

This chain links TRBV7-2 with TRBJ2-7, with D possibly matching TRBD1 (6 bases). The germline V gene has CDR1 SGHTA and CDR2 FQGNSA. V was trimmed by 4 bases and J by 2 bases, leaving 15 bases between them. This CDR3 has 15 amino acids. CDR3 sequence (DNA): TGTGCCAGCAGCTCGGGCCCGGGACAAGCCTACGAGCAGTACTTC. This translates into CASSSGPGQAYEQYF.

The CDR3, as DNA: TGTGCCAGCAGCTTTAGGGGAACTGAAGCTTTCTTT. Encoded protein: CASSFRGTEAFF. The rearrangement links TRBV11-3 to TRBJ1-1, with D perhaps matching TRBD1 (5 bases). The V end was cut by 3 bases, the J end by 5 bases, with 7 bases between. CDR1 is SGHNT and CDR2 is YENEEA in the germline V gene. The CDR3 is 12 residues long.

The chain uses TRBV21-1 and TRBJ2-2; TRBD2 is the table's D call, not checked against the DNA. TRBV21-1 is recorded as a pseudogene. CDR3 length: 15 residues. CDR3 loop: CASSKSSVITGELFF. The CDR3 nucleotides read TGTGCCAGCAGCAAGTCTTCGGTAATTACCGGGGAGCTGTTTTTT.

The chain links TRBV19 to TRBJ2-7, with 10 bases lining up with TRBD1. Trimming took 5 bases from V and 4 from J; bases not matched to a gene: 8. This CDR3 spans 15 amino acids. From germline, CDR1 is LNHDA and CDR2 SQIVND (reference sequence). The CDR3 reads CASSSRDRGHYEQYF. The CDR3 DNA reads TGTGCCAGTAGTTCCCGGGACAGGGGACATTACGAGCAGTACTTC.

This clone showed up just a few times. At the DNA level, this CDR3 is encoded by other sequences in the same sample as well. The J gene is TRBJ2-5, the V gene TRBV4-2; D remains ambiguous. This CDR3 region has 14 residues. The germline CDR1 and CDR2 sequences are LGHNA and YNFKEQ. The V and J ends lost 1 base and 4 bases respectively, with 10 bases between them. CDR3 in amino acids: CASSQGRLGETQYF. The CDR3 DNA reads TGTGCCAGCAGCCAAGGCCGACTCGGAGAGACCCAGTACTTC.

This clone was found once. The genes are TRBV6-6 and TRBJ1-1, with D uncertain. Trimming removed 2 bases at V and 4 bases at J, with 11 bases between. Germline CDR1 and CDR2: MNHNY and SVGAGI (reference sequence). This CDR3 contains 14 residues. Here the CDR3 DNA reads TGTGCCAGCAGTTACAGGGTTAGTAGCACTGAAGCTTTCTTT. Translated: CASSYRVSSTEAFF.

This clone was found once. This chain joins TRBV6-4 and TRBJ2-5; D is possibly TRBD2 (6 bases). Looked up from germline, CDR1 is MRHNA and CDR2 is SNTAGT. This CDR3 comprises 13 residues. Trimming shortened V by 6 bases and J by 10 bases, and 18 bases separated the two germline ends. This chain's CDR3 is CASSDPWGDDQYF. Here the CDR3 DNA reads TGTGCCAGCAGCGACCCATGGGGGGATGACCAGTACTTC.

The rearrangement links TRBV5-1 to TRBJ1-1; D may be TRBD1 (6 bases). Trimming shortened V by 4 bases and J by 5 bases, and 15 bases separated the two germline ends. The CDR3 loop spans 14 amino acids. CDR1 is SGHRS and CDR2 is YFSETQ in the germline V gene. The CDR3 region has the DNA TGCGCCAGCAGCGGCCACCAGGGGACGACTGAAGCTTTCTTT. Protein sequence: CASSGHQGTTEAFF.

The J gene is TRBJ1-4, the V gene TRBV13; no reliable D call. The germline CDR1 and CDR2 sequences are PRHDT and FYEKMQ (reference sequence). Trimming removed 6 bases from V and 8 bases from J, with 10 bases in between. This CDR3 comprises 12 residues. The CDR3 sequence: CASRYGPEKLFF. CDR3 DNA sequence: TGTGCCAGCAGATACGGACCCGAAAAACTGTTTTTT.

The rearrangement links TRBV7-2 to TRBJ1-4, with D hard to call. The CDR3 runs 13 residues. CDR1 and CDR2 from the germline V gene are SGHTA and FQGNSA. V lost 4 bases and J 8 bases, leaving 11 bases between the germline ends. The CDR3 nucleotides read TGTGCCAGCAGCTCCGGGCCCATCGAAAAACTGTTTTTT. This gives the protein CASSSGPIEKLFF.

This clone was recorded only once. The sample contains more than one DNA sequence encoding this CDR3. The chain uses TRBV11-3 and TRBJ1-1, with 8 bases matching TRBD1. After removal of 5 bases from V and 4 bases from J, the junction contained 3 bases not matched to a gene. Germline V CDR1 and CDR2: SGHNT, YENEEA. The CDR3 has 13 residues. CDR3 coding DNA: TGTGCCAGCAGCGCACAGGGGGGCACTGAAGCTTTCTTT. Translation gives CASSAQGGTEAFF.

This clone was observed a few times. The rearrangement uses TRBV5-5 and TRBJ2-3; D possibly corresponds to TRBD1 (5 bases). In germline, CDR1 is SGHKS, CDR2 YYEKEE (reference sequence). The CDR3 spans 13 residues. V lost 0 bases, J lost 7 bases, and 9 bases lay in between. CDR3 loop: CASSLDQGNTQYF. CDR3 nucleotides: TGTGCCAGCAGCTTGGACCAGGGAAATACGCAGTATTTT.

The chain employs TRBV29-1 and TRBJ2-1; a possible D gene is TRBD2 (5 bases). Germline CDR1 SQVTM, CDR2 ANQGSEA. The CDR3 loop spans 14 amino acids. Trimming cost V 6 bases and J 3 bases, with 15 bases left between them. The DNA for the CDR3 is TGCAGCGTCGTCTCTAGCAGAGGCTACAATGAGCAGTTCTTC. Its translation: CSVVSSRGYNEQFF.

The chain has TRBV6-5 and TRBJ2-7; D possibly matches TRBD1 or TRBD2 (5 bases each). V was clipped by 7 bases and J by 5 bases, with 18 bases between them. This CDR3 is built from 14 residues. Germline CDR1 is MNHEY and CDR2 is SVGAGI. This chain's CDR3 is CASNDPGPRHEQYF. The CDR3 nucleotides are TGTGCCAGCAACGACCCGGGGCCTAGGCACGAGCAGTACTTC.

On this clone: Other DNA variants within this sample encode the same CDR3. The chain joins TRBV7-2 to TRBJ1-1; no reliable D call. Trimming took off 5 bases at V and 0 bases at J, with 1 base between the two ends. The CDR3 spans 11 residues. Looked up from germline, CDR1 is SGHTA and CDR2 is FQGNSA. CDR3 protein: CASSLNTEAFF. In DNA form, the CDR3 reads TGTGCCAGCAGCCTGAACACTGAAGCTTTCTTT.